This T cell receptor (beta chain) was recovered during a study of blood T cell repertoires in COVID-19. The wider study: The study drew acute and convalescent COVID-19 samples from the United States, Italy and Spain.

Each recovered donor of Cohort 3 presented with two negative PCRs, clearance, or symptom resolution. The CDR3 contains 14 residues. Germline values: CDR1 MGHRA, CDR2 YSYEKL. With 1 base removed from V and 5 bases from J, the gap between germline ends came to 9 bases. This table comes from immunoSEQ multiplex PCR, and its TCRdb copy is limited to in-frame clones, with some not included. Counted here are about 210,000 clones, about 90% occurring once; the ten biggest clones make up around 8.9%. This sequence originates from a woman aged 18-35 years who had recovered from COVID-19. Sequenced sample: PBMCs or T cells enriched from blood (not recorded which). The chain combines TRBV4-1 with TRBJ2-1; tentative D call: TRBD1 (6 bases). The CDR3 protein is CASSQVGQNNEQFF. For the CDR3, the DNA is TGCGCCAGCAGCCAAGTTGGACAGAACAATGAGCAGTTCTTC.